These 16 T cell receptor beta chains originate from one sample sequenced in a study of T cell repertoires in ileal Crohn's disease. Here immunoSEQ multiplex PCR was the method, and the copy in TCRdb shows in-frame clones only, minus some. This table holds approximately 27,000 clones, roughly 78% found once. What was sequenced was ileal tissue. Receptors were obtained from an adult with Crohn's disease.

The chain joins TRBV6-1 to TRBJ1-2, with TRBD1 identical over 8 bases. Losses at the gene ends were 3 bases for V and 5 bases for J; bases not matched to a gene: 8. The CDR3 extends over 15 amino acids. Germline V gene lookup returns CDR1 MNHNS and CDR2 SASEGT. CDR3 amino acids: CASSEDRALGYGYTF. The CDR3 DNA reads TGTGCCAGCAGTGAGGACAGGGCCCTAGGGTATGGCTACACCTTC.

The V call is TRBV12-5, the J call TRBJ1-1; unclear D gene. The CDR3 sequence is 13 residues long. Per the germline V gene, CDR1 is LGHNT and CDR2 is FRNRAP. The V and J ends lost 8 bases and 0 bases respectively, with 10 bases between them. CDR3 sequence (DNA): TGTGCTAGTTCAGGTACCATGAACACTGAAGCTTTCTTT. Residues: CASSGTMNTEAFF.

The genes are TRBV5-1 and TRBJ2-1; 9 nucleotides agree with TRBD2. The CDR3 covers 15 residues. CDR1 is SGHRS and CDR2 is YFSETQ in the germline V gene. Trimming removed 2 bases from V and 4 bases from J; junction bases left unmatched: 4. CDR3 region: CASSLAGGEYNEQFF. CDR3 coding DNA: TGCGCCAGCAGCTTAGCGGGAGGAGAATACAATGAGCAGTTCTTC.

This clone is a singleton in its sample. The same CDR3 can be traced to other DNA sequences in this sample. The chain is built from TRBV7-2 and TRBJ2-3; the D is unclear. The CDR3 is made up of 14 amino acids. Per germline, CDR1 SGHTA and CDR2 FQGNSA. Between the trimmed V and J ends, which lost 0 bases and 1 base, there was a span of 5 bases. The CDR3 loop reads CASSLAPGTDTQYF. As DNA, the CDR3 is TGTGCCAGCAGCTTAGCCCCCGGCACAGATACGCAGTATTTT.

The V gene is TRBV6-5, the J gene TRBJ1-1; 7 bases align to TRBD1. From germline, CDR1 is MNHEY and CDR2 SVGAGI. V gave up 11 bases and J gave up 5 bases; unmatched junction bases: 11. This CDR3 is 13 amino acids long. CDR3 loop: CASRAQGTTEAFF. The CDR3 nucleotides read TGTGCCTCCCGGGCACAGGGGACAACTGAAGCTTTCTTT.

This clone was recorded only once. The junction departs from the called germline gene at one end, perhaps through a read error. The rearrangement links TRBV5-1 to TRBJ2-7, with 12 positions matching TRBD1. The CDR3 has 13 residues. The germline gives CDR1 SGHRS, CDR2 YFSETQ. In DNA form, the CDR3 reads TGCGCCAGCAGCGTAGGGACAGGGGGCACCAGGAACTTC. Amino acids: CASSVGTGGTRNF.

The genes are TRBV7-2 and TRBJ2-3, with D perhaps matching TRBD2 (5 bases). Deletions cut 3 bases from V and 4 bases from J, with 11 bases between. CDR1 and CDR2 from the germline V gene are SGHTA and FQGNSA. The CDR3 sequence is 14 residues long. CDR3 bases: TGTGCCAGCAGCTTTAATCCGGGGTCAGATACGCAGTATTTT. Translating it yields CASSFNPGSDTQYF.

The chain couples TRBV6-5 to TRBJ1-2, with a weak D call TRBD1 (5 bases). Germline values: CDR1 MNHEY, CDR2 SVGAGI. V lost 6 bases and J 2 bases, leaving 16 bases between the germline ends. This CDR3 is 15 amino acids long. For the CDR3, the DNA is TGTGCCAGCAGCGCCCGGACGGGGGGGAACTATGGCTACACCTTC. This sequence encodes CASSARTGGNYGYTF.

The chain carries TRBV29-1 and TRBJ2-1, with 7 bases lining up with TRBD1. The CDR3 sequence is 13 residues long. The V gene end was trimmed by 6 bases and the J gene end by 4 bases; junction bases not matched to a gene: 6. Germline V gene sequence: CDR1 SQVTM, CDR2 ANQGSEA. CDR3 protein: CSVDGTVYNEQFF. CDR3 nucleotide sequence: TGCAGCGTGGACGGGACAGTATACAATGAGCAGTTCTTC.

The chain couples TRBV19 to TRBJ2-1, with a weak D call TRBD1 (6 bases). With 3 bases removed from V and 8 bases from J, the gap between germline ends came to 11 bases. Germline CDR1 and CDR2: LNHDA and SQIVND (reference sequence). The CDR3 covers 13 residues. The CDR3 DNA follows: TGTGCCAGTAGTATGGGACATACGGATGAGCAGTTCTTC. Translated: CASSMGHTDEQFF.

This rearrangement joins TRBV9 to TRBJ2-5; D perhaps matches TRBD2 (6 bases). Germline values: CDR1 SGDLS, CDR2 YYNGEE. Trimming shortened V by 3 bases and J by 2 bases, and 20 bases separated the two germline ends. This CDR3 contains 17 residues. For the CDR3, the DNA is TGTGCCAGCAGCGCAAGGGGAAGGACGGCGGGGCAAGAGACCCAGTACTTC. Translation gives CASSARGRTAGQETQYF.

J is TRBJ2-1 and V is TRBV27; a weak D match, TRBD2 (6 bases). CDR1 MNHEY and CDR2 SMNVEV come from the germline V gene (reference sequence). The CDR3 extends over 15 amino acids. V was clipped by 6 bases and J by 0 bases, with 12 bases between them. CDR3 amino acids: CASSRGGPSYNEQFF. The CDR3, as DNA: TGTGCCAGCAGCAGAGGAGGGCCCTCCTACAATGAGCAGTTCTTC.

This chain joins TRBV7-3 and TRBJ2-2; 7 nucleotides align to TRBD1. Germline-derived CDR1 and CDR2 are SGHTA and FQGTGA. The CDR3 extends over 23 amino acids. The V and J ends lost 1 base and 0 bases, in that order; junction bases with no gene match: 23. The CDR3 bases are TGTGCCAGCAGCTTAAGATCGGAACCGACAGGGTGGAACCCCCGGGCGAACACCGGGGAGCTGTTTTTT. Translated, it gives CASSLRSEPTGWNPRANTGELFF. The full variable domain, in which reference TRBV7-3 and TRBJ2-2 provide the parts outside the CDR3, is GAGVSQTPSNKVTEKGKYVELRCDPISGHTALYWYRQSLGQGPEFLIYFQGTGAADDSGLPNDRFFAVRPEGSVSTLKIQRTERGDSAVYLCASSLRSEPTGWNPRANTGELFFGEGSRLTVL.

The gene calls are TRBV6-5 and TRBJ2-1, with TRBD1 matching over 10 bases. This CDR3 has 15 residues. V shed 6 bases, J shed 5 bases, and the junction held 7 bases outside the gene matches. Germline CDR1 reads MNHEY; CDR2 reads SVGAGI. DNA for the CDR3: TGTGCCAGCAGCCCGGGACAGGGGCTAGACAATGAGCAGTTCTTC. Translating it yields CASSPGQGLDNEQFF.

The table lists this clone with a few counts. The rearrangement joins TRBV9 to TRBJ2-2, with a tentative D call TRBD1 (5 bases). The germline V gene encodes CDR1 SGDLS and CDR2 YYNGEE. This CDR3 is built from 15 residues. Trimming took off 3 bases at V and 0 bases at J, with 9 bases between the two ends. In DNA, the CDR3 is TGTGCCAGCAGCGCAGTCAGGGCGAACACCGGGGAGCTGTTTTTT. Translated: CASSAVRANTGELFF.

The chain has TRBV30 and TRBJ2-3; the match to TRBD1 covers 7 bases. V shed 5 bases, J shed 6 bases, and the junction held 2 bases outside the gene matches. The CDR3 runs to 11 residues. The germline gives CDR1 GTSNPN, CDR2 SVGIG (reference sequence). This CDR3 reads CAWAQGDTQYF. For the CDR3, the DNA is TGTGCCTGGGCACAGGGGGATACGCAGTATTTT.